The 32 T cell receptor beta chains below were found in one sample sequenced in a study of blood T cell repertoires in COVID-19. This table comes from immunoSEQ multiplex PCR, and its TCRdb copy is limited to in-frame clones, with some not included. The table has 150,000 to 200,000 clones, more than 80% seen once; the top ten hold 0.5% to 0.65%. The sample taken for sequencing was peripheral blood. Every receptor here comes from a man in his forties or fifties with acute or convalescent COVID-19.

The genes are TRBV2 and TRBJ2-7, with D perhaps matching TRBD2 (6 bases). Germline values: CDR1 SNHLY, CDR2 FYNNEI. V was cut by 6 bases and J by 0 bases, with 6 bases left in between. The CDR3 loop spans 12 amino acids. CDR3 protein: CASRGLSYEQYF. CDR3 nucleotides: TGTGCCAGCAGGGGACTCTCCTACGAGCAGTACTTC.

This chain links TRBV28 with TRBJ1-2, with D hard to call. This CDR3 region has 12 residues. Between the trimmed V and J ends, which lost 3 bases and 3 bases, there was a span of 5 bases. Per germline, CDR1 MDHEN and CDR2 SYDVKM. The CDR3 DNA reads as TGTGCCAGCAGTTTTTCCTACTATGGCTACACCTTC. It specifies CASSFSYYGYTF.

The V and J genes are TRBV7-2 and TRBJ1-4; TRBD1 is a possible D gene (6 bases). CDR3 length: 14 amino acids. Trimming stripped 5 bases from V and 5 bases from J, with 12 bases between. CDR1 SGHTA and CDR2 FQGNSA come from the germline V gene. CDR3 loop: CASSQGTLNEKLFF. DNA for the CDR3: TGTGCCAGCAGCCAGGGGACCTTGAATGAAAAACTGTTTTTT. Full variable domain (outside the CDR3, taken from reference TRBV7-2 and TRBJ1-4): GAGVSQSPSNKVTEKGKDVELRCDPISGHTALYWYRQSLGQGLEFLIYFQGNSAPDKSGLPSDRFSAERTGGSVSTLTIQRTQQEDSAVYLCASSQGTLNEKLFFGSGTQLSVL.

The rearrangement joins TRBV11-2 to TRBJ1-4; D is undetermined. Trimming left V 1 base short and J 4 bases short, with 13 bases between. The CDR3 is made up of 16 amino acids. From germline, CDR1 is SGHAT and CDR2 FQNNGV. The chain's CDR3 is CASSLVWGDINEKLFF. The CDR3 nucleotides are TGTGCCAGCAGCTTAGTTTGGGGAGATATTAATGAAAAACTGTTTTTT.

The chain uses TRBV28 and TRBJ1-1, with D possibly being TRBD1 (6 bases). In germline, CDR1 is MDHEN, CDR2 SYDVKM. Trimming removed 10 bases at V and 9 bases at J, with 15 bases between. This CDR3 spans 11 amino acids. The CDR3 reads CAITRGGQAFF. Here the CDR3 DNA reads TGTGCCATTACCCGAGGGGGACAAGCTTTCTTT.

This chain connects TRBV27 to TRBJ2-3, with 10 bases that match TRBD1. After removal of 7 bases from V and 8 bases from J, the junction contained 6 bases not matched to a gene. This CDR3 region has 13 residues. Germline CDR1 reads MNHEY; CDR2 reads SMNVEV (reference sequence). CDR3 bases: TGTGCCAGCACTTCGGACAGGGGGAGTACGCAGTATTTT. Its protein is CASTSDRGSTQYF.

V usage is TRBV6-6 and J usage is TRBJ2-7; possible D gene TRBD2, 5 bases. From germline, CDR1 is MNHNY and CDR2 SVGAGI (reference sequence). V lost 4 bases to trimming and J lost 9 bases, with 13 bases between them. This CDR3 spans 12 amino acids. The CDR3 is CASSSPLRGQYV. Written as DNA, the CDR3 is TGTGCCAGCAGTTCTCCGCTTCGGGGGCAGTACGTC.

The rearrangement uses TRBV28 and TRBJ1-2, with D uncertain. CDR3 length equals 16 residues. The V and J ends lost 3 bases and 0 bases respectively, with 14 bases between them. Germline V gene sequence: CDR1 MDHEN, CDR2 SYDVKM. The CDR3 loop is CASSFVITLANYGYTF. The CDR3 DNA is TGTGCCAGCAGTTTTGTCATAACCTTAGCTAACTATGGCTACACCTTC.

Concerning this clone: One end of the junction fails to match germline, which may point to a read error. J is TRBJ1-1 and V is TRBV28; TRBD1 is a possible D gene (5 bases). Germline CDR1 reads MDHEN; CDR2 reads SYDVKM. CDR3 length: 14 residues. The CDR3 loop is CASSLGQENAEAFF. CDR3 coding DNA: TGTGCCAGCAGTTTGGGGCAGGAGAACGCTGAAGCTTTCTTT.

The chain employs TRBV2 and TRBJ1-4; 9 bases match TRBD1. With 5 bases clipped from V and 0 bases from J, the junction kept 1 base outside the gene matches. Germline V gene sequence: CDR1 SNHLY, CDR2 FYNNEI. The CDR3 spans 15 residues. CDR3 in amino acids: CASSRQGATNEKLFF. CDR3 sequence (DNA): TGTGCCAGCAGTCGACAGGGGGCAACTAATGAAAAACTGTTTTTT.

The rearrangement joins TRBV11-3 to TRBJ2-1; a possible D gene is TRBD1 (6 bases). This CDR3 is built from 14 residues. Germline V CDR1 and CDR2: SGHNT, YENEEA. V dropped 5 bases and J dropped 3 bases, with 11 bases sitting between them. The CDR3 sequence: CASSIQGGYNEQFF. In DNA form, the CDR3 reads TGTGCCAGCAGCATACAGGGCGGCTACAATGAGCAGTTCTTC. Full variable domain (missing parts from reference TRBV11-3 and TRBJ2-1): EAGVVQSPRYKIIEKKQPVAFWCNPISGHNTLYWYLQNLGQGPELLIRYENEEAVDDSQLPKDRFSAERLKGVDSTLKIQPAELGDSAVYLCASSIQGGYNEQFFGPGTRLTVL.

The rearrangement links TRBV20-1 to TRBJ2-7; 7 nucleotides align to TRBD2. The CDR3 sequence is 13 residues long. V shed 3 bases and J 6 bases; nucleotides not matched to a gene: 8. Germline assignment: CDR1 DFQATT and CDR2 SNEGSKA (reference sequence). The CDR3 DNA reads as TGCAGTGCTAGTCAACAGTCGGGGGGCGAGCAGTACGTC. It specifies CSASQQSGGEQYV.

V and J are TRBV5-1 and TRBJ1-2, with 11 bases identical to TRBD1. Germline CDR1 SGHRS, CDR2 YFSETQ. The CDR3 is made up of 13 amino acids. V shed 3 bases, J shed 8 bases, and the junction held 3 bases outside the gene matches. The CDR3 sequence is CASSWDRGGGYTF. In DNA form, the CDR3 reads TGCGCCAGCAGCTGGGACAGGGGGGGCGGCTACACCTTC.

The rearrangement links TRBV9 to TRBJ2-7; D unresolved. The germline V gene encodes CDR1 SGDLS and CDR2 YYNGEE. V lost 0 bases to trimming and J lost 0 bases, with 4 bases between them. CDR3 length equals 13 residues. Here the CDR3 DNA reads TGTGCCAGCAGCGTAGGAGTCTCCTACGAGCAGTACTTC. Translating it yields CASSVGVSYEQYF.

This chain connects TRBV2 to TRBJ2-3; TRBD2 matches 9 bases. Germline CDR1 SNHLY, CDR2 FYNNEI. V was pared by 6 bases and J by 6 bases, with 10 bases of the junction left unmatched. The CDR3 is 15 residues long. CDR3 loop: CASSGWTSAVDTQYF. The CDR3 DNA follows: TGTGCCAGCAGCGGGTGGACTAGCGCCGTGGATACGCAGTATTTT. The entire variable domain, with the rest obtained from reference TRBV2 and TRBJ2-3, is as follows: EPEVTQTPSHQVTQMGQEVILRCVPISNHLYFYWYRQILGQKVEFLVSFYNNEISEKSEIFDDQFSVERPDGSNFTLKIRSTKLEDSAMYFCASSGWTSAVDTQYFGPGTRLTVL.

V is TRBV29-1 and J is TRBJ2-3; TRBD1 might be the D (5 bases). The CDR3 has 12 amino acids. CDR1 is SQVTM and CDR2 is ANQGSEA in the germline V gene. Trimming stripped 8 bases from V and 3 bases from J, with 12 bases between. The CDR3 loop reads CSHTRQTDTQYF. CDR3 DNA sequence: TGCAGCCATACCCGACAGACAGATACGCAGTATTTT.

CDR3 nucleotides: TGTGCCAGCAGTCCCCGGACAGTTAGTAGTAGTTCACCCCTCCACTTT. Translated, it gives CASSPRTVSSSSPLHF. The genes are TRBV27 and TRBJ1-6; tentatively, D is TRBD1 (6 bases). CDR1 is MNHEY and CDR2 is SMNVEV in the germline V gene (reference sequence). The CDR3 totals 16 residues. Trimming removed 5 bases at V and 9 bases at J, with 20 bases between.

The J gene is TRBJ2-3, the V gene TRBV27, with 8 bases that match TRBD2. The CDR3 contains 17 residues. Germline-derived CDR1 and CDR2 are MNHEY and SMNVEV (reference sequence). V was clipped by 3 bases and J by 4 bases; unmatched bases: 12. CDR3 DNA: TGTGCCAGCAGTTTTCGACCGGGACTAGGTCAGGCAGATACGCAGTATTTT. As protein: CASSFRPGLGQADTQYF.

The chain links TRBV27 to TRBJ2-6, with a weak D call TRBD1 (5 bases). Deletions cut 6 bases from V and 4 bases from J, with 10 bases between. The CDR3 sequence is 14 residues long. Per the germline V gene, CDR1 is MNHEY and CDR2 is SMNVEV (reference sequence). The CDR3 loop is CASRRGVGANVLTF. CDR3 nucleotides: TGTGCCAGCAGAAGGGGTGTCGGGGCCAACGTCCTGACTTTC.

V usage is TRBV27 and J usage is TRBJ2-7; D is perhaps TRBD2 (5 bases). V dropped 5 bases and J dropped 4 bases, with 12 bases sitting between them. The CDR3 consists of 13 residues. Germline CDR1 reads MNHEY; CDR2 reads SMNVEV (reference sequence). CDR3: CASSPRGMYEQYV. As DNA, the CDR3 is TGTGCCAGCAGTCCACGAGGGATGTACGAGCAGTACGTC.

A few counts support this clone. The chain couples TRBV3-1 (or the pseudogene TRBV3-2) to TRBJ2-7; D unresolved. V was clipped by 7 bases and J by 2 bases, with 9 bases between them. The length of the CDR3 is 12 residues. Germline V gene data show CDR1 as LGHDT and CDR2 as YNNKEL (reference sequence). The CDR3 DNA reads TGTGCCAGCATGGCACCCACCTACGAGCAGTACTTC. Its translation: CASMAPTYEQYF.

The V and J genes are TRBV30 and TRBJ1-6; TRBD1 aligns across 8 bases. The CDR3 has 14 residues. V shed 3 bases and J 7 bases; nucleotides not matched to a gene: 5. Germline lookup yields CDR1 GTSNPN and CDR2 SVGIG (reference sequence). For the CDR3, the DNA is TGTGCCTGGAGCGCAGGGGGCACGAATTCACCCCTCCACTTT. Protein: CAWSAGGTNSPLHF.

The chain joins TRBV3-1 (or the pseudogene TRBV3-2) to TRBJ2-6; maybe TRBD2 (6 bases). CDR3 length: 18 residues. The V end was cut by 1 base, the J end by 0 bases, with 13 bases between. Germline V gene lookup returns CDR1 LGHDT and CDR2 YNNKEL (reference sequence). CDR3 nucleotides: TGTGCCAGCAGCCAAGGTTTGACGGAGGGCTCTGGGGCCAACGTCCTGACTTTC. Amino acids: CASSQGLTEGSGANVLTF.

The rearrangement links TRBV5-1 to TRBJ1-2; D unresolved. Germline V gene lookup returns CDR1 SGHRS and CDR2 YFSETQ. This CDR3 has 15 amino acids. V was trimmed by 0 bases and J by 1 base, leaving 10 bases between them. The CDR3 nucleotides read TGCGCCAGCAGCTTGGAGTCAGTTTATAACTATGGCTACACCTTC. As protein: CASSLESVYNYGYTF.

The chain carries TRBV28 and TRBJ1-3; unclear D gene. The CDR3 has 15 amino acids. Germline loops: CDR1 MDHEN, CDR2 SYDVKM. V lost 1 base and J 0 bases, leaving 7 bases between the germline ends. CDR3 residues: CASSLFSGSGNTIYF. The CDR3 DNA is TGTGCCAGCAGTTTATTTTCCGGCTCTGGAAACACCATATATTTT.

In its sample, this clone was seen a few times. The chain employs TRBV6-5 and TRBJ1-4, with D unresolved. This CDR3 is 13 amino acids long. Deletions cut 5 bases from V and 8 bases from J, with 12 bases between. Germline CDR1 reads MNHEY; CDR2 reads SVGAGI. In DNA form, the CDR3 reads TGTGCCAGCAGTACGGCCCTTAGCGAAAAACTGTTTTTT. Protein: CASSTALSEKLFF.

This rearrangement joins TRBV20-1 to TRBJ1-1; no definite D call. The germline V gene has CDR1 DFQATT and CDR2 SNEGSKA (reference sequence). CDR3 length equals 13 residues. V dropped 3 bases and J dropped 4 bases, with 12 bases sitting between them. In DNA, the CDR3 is TGCAGTGCTAGTAGGATTCGGGGCACTGAAGCTTTCTTT. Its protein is CSASRIRGTEAFF.

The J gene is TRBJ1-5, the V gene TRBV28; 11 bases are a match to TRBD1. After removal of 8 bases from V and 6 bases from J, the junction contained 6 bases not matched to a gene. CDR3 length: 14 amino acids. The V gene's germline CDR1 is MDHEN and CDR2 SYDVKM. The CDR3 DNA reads TGTGCCAGCCGGACAGGGGGCGAAGTTCAGCCCCAGCATTTT. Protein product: CASRTGGEVQPQHF.

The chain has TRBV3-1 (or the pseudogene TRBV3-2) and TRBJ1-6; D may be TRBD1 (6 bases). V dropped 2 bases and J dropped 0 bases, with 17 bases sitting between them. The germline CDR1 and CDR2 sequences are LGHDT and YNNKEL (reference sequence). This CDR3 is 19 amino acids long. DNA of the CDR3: TGTGCCAGCAGCCAATGGGGGGGAGAAGGGGGCTCCTATAATTCACCCCTCCACTTT. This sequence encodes CASSQWGGEGGSYNSPLHF.

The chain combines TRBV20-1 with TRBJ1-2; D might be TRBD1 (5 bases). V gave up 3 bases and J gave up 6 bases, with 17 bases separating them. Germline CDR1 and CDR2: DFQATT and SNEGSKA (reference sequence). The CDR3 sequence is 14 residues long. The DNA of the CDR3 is TGCAGTGCTAGTTCTGGGGAGGGGTCTCATGGCTACACCTTC. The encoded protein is CSASSGEGSHGYTF.

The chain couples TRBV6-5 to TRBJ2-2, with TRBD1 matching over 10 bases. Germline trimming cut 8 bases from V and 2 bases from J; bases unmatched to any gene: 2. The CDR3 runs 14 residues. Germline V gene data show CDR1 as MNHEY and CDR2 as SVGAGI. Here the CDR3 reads CASGQGGNTGELFF. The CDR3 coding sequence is TGTGCCAGCGGACAGGGGGGAAACACCGGGGAGCTGTTTTTT.

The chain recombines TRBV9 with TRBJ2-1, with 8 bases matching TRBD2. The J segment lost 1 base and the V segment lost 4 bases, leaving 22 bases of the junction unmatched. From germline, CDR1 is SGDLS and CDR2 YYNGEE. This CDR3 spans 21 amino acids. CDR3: CASSPKRLAGTSWRSYNEQFF. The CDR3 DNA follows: TGTGCCAGCAGCCCCAAACGCCTAGCGGGCACCTCATGGCGTTCCTACAATGAGCAGTTCTTC.